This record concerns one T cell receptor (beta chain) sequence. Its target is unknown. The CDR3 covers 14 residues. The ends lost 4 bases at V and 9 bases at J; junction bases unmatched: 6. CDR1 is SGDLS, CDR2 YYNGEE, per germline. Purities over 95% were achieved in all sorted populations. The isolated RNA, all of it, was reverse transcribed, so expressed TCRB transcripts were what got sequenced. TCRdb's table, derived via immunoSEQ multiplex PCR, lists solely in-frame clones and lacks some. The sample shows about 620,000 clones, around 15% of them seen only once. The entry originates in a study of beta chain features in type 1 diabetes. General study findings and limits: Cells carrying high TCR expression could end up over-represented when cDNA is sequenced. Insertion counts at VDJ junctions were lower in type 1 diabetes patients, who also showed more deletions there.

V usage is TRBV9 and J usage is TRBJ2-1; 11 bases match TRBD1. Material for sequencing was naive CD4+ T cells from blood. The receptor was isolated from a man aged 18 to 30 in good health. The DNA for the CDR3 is TGTGCCAGCAGCTTGAGGACAGGGGGCGGTGAGCAGTTCTTC. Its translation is CASSLRTGGGEQFF. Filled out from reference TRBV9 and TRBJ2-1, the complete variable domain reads DSGVTQTPKHLITATGQRVTLRCSPRSGDLSVYWYQQSLDQGLQFLIQYYNGEERAKGNILERFSAQQFPDLHSELNLSSLELGDSALYFCASSLRTGGGEQFFGPGTRLTVL.